The 4 T cell receptor beta chains listed next were all sequenced from one sample in a study of blood T cell repertoires in COVID-19. Using immunoSEQ multiplex PCR, the repertoire was profiled, and TCRdb retains in-frame clones only, with some absent. Among fewer than 500,000 clones listed, roughly 87% were seen once. Specimen: PBMCs or T cells enriched from blood (not recorded which). These TCRs come from a woman in her late teens or twenties who had recovered from COVID-19.

The rearrangement links TRBV5-6 to TRBJ2-1, with D tentatively TRBD2 (7 bases). Germline loops: CDR1 SGHDT, CDR2 YYEEEE. V lost 3 bases and J 1 base, leaving 14 bases between the germline ends. This CDR3 region has 16 residues. As DNA, the CDR3 is TGTGCCAGCAGCTGGGGCGGGGGCCAATCCTACAATGAGCAGTTCTTC. As protein: CASSWGGGQSYNEQFF.

This clone appeared a single time. CDR3 amino acids: CASSLQGAERSYTF. The DNA of the CDR3 is TGCGCCAGCTCCCTACAGGGGGCTGAGAGGAGCTACACCTTC. The genes are TRBV5-1 and TRBJ1-2, with TRBD1 identical over 9 bases. Looked up from germline, CDR1 is SGHRS and CDR2 is YFSETQ. The V gene end was trimmed by 7 bases and the J gene end by 9 bases; junction bases not matched to a gene: 13. The length of the CDR3 is 14 residues. The full variable domain, rest sourced from reference TRBV5-1 and TRBJ1-2, is KAGVTQTPRYLIKTRGQQVTLSCSPISGHRSVSWYQQTPGQGLQFLFEYFSETQRNKGNFPGRFSGRQFSNSRSEMNVSTLELGDSALYLCASSLQGAERSYTFGSGTRLTVV.

The chain combines TRBV3-1 (or the pseudogene TRBV3-2) with TRBJ1-2; TRBD1 matches 7 bases. In germline, CDR1 is LGHDT, CDR2 YNNKEL (reference sequence). With V trimmed by 0 bases and J by 8 bases, 12 bases remained unmatched. This CDR3 is built from 16 residues. For the CDR3, the DNA is TGTGCCAGCAGCCAAGATAATCCAGGGGGTTCGTTGGGCTACACCTTC. Its translation: CASSQDNPGGSLGYTF.

V usage is TRBV5-1 and J usage is TRBJ1-5; 9 bases line up with TRBD1. In germline, CDR1 is SGHRS, CDR2 YFSETQ. V was clipped by 0 bases and J by 5 bases; unmatched bases: 0. The CDR3 sequence is 14 residues long. The CDR3 is CASSLGTGDQPQHF. As DNA, the CDR3 is TGCGCCAGCAGCTTGGGGACAGGGGATCAGCCCCAGCATTTT.